One T cell receptor beta chain is described in this entry. The antigen is not known. This sample is part of a study of cytomegalovirus exposure and HLA in healthy donors. The study, taken as a whole, reports: TRBV6-2, TRBV6-3 and other indistinguishable V segments were excluded. The study had only CMV serostatus as immune exposure information.

60 Vbeta and 13 Jbeta primers were used in PCR. Clones were sequenced by immunoSEQ multiplex PCR, and TCRdb holds only the in-frame ones, with some missing. The sample lists more than 150,000 clones; around 80% were seen once. Germline CDR1 is LGHNA and CDR2 is YNFKEQ. This CDR3 region has 14 residues. Trimming cost V 2 bases and J 4 bases, with 11 bases left between them. The rearrangement uses TRBV4-2 and TRBJ1-1; the D gene is possibly TRBD1 (5 bases). The sample consisted of PBMCs. This clonotype originated in a girl under 18 in good health and CMV-seropositive. The CDR3 coding sequence is TGTGCCAGCAGCCAACGAGGGACTCCCACTGAAGCTTTCTTT. As protein: CASSQRGTPTEAFF.